This entry lists 13 T cell receptor beta chains sequenced from one sample in a study of CD8+ T cells in alopecia areata. cDNA prepared by RNA extraction and subsequent reverse transcription served as the template for sequencing. The assay was immunoSEQ multiplex PCR, and TCRdb's table has in-frame clones only and misses some. The profile shows over 200,000 clones, 57% of them singletons. Here the sequenced sample was CD4+ T cells sorted from blood, taken at week 0. The receptors shown here come from a human donor with alopecia areata.

This clone was counted between two and nine times. The chain employs TRBV2 and TRBJ2-1; 12 bases agree with TRBD2. The V gene's germline CDR1 is SNHLY and CDR2 FYNNEI. V shed 6 bases and J 0 bases; nucleotides not matched to a gene: 6. This CDR3 comprises 17 residues. The CDR3 protein is CASSPGLAGTSYNEQFF. CDR3 sequence (DNA): TGTGCCAGCAGCCCCGGACTAGCGGGAACCTCCTACAATGAGCAGTTCTTC.

The chain joins TRBV27 to TRBJ2-4; 7 nucleotides line up with TRBD1. This CDR3 spans 17 amino acids. CDR1 MNHEY and CDR2 SMNVEV come from the germline V gene (reference sequence). Trimming took 6 bases from V and 6 from J; bases not matched to a gene: 17. As DNA, the CDR3 is TGTGCCAGCAGCCGAACTCTCCGGGACAGAGACTCAAACATTCAGTACTTC. This codes for CASSRTLRDRDSNIQYF.

This chain links TRBV30 with TRBJ1-4, with D perhaps TRBD1 (5 bases). Looked up from germline, CDR1 is GTSNPN and CDR2 is SVGIG (reference sequence). The CDR3 has 14 residues. Trimming took 3 bases from V and 0 from J, leaving 8 bases between them. As DNA, the CDR3 is TGTGCCTGGAGCAGGGAAACAACTAATGAAAAACTGTTTTTT. Protein: CAWSRETTNEKLFF.

This sequence joins TRBV5-1 and TRBJ2-7, with 7 nucleotides matching TRBD1. The V and J ends lost 2 bases and 0 bases, in that order; junction bases with no gene match: 5. Germline V gene data show CDR1 as SGHRS and CDR2 as YFSETQ. The CDR3 extends over 15 amino acids. CDR3 region: CASSFPRDSSYEQYF. CDR3 in DNA: TGCGCCAGCAGCTTCCCCCGGGACAGCTCCTACGAGCAGTACTTC.

This chain links TRBV4-1 with TRBJ1-3; D remains ambiguous. V lost 1 base, J lost 0 bases, and 7 bases lay in between. CDR1 is MGHRA and CDR2 is YSYEKL in the germline V gene. The CDR3 runs 15 residues. As DNA, the CDR3 is TGCGCCAGCAGCCAAGGGGTCCTCTCTGGAAACACCATATATTTT. It is translated as CASSQGVLSGNTIYF.

V is TRBV4-1 and J is TRBJ1-6, with unresolved D. V lost 2 bases and J lost 7, with 15 bases in between. The CDR3 consists of 16 residues. The germline CDR1 and CDR2 sequences are MGHRA and YSYEKL. This CDR3 reads CASSQFIPGPNSPLHF. CDR3 nucleotide sequence: TGCGCCAGCAGCCAATTTATACCGGGTCCCAATTCACCCCTCCACTTT.

A few counts support this clone. CDR3 DNA sequence: TGCAGCGCTCAAGTGATAGAGGACACCGGGGAGCTGTTTTTT. Translated: CSAQVIEDTGELFF. The V gene is TRBV29-1, the J gene TRBJ2-2; D is ambiguous. The CDR3 runs to 14 residues. V lost 7 bases and J lost 3, with 15 bases in between. The germline V gene has CDR1 SQVTM and CDR2 ANQGSEA.

The V call is TRBV30, the J call TRBJ2-6; D is undetermined. The CDR3 is 14 amino acids. CDR1 is GTSNPN and CDR2 is SVGIG in the germline V gene (reference sequence). V lost 8 bases and J 1 base, leaving 12 bases between the germline ends. CDR3 residues: CAGYPASGANVLTF. The CDR3 DNA sequence: TGTGCCGGATACCCGGCTTCTGGGGCCAACGTCCTGACTTTC.

The V call is TRBV25-1, the J call TRBJ1-2; 7 nucleotides line up with TRBD1. J lost 7 bases, V lost 4 bases, and 6 bases had no gene match. Germline V lookup: CDR1 MGHDK, CDR2 SYGVNS. The CDR3 is 13 amino acids. CDR3 bases: TGTGCCAGCAGTGCAAAGACAGGGTCTGGCTACACCTTC. Translating it yields CASSAKTGSGYTF.

V is TRBV6-4 and J is TRBJ2-7, with 7 bases identical to TRBD1. Germline CDR1 and CDR2: MRHNA and SNTAGT. This CDR3 has 16 amino acids. V was pared by 10 bases and J by 6 bases, with 21 bases of the junction left unmatched. CDR3 loop: CAITRSPRQGMGEQYF. CDR3 in DNA: TGTGCCATCACTAGATCTCCGAGACAGGGAATGGGCGAGCAGTACTTC.

The chain recombines TRBV10-3 with TRBJ1-6, with a weak D call TRBD1 (5 bases). This CDR3 has 16 amino acids. Germline CDR1 reads ENHRY; CDR2 reads SYGVKD. Trimming left V 6 bases short and J 7 bases short, with 19 bases between. CDR3 sequence reads: CAIRRDGPAGNSPLHF. CDR3 sequence (DNA): TGTGCCATCAGGAGGGACGGGCCGGCGGGCAATTCACCCCTCCACTTT.

This clone was recorded a few times. The same CDR3 can be traced to other DNA sequences in this sample. The CDR3 region has the DNA TGCGCCAGCAGCTTGTCTACAGATACGCAGTATTTT. Protein sequence: CASSLSTDTQYF. The chain joins TRBV5-1 to TRBJ2-3; D is ambiguous. The CDR3 has 12 amino acids. Germline values: CDR1 SGHRS, CDR2 YFSETQ. The V gene lost 1 base and the J gene lost 3 bases, with 3 bases spanning the gap.

The rearrangement links TRBV30 to TRBJ2-1; 8 bases agree with TRBD1. Losses at the gene ends were 0 bases for V and 2 bases for J; bases not matched to a gene: 3. The CDR3 contains 15 residues. Germline CDR1 GTSNPN, CDR2 SVGIG (reference sequence). CDR3 DNA: TGTGCCTGGAGTGTCTTGACAGGGGCCTACAATGAGCAGTTCTTC. Its protein product is CAWSVLTGAYNEQFF.